Listed below are T cell receptor beta chains from one sample, sequenced in a study of OX40 agonist ivuxolimab in advanced cancers. Profiling relied on immunoSEQ multiplex PCR, and the TCRdb table lists in-frame clones only, not all of them. The table lists about 64,000 clones, roughly 90% of them singletons, with roughly 0.66% in the top ten. The sample in question was CD4+ or CD8+ T cells sorted from blood, obtained in a trial of the OX40 agonist ivuxolimab. The receptors were gathered from an adult with an advanced solid tumor such as melanoma, head and neck, liver or kidney cancer. Both conserved end residues are part of each CDR3. D genes are given only for firm matches.

>-|TRBV30|TRBJ1-2
CAMRRDRSLSYGYTF
>-|TRBV30|TRBJ2-1
CAWSGLRYNEQFF
>TRBD2|TRBV2|TRBJ2-3
CASSLPGTSVADTQYF
>-|TRBV19|TRBJ2-4
CASSIEIRGRAKNIQYF
>-|TRBV5-5|TRBJ2-7
CASSLAIGTTEQYF
>-|TRBV5-4|TRBJ2-5
CASSSAGGGETQYF
>-|TRBV19|TRBJ2-5
CASSLTNQETQYF
>-|TRBV7-9|TRBJ2-7
CASSLAQASPLLQYF
>TRBD1|TRBV6-1|TRBJ1-1
CASSRTGAEAFF
>-|TRBV19|TRBJ1-1
CASSNLVAEAFF
>TRBD1|TRBV19|TRBJ1-4
CASSRDRGSEKLFF
>-|TRBV4-2|TRBJ1-1
CASSRTGVAEAFF